The rows below give T cell receptor beta chains drawn from one sample of a study of OX40 agonist ivuxolimab in advanced cancers. Libraries were prepared by immunoSEQ multiplex PCR; TCRdb keeps only in-frame clonotypes and omits some of them. The table has under 65,000 clones, 85% to 90% seen once; the top ten hold 11%. The source was CD4+ or CD8+ T cells sorted from blood, collected in a trial of the OX40 agonist ivuxolimab. These receptors were obtained from an adult with an advanced solid tumor such as melanoma, head and neck, liver or kidney cancer. The CDR3 runs from the conserved cysteine through the conserved F or W. A D gene is named only where the DNA matches it firmly. Clone size is shown for a subset of rows, as once, few, many or a class of expanded clone.

j_gene,d_gene,abundance,v_gene,CDR3aa
TRBJ1-1,-,-,TRBV7-6,CASSLGGGRTEAFF
TRBJ1-1,-,-,TRBV7-9,CASSLSRVTEAFF
TRBJ2-7,TRBD1,-,TRBV5-1,CASSTGTGPEQYF
TRBJ2-3,-,-,TRBV6-6,CASSYSGGSSTDTQYF
TRBJ2-7,TRBD1,once,TRBV18,CASSPPVRGLDEQYF
TRBJ1-2,-,once,TRBV28,CASSLRTDRNYGYTF
TRBJ2-6,-,-,TRBV5-8,CASSFSGDSGANVLTF
TRBJ2-2,TRBD1,-,TRBV5-1,CASSRTGATGELFF
TRBJ2-7,TRBD1,-,TRBV28,CASSLPGTGTYEQYF
TRBJ2-5,-,-,TRBV18,CASSEETQYF
TRBJ2-3,-,-,TRBV6-4,CASRSTASSTDTQYF
TRBJ1-4,-,-,TRBV28,CASSTPEANEKLFF
TRBJ2-1,TRBD2,-,TRBV11-3,CASSPGTISYNEQFF
TRBJ1-3,-,-,TRBV28,CASSFPGPGAGNTIYF
TRBJ1-2,-,-,TRBV28,CASSFPQTYGYTF
TRBJ2-7,-,-,TRBV19,CASKRRSTLDEQYF
TRBJ1-1,-,-,TRBV7-9,CASSLDGKTNTEAFF
TRBJ2-2,-,-,TRBV10-3,CAIRPTRDTGELFF
TRBJ1-1,TRBD1,-,TRBV6-6,CASSVHRGGAEAFF
TRBJ2-7,TRBD1,-,TRBV20-1,CSAGQGYEQYF
TRBJ2-3,-,-,TRBV5-1,CASSWEGQPQHTQYF
TRBJ2-7,-,-,TRBV11-3,CASSLEGSAEQYF
TRBJ2-7,TRBD2,-,TRBV2,CASNLRSGKLYEQYF
TRBJ2-1,TRBD2,-,TRBV9,CASSASSGGADNEQFF
TRBJ2-5,-,-,TRBV28,CASSPPRREETQYF
TRBJ1-5,TRBD1,once,TRBV10-3,CAISQDRGGNQPQHF
TRBJ2-5,-,-,TRBV19,CASSPSPGQETQYF
TRBJ1-2,-,-,TRBV6-5,CASSYFGKREGYTF
TRBJ2-6,TRBD2,-,TRBV2,CAMELAGGSSGANVLTF
TRBJ2-7,TRBD1,-,TRBV11-3,CASSPGTGFEQYF
TRBJ1-2,-,few,TRBV19,CASSIPGAYYGYTF
TRBJ1-2,-,-,TRBV28,CASSPRGDLTNYGYTF
TRBJ2-1,-,-,TRBV19,CASSPISQGAPDEQFF
TRBJ1-2,TRBD1,-,TRBV6-5,CASSYSKGAGYTF
TRBJ2-3,TRBD1,-,TRBV7-9,CASSGQGYDTQYF
TRBJ2-4,TRBD1,-,TRBV7-9,CASSRTGVLQYF
TRBJ2-3,-,-,TRBV11-3,CASSLDSAIADTQYF
TRBJ1-1,-,once,TRBV6-1,CASSERGGNTEAFF
TRBJ2-5,TRBD2,-,TRBV5-1,CASSLDPSGQGLAGVETQYF
TRBJ2-2,TRBD2,-,TRBV6-5,CASSRGGHTGELFF
TRBJ2-7,-,-,TRBV10-1,CASSDNRVGEQYF
TRBJ1-3,-,-,TRBV9,CASSVEGWGTGNTIYF
TRBJ1-1,-,few,TRBV25-1,CASSEPVGRNTEAFF
TRBJ2-3,-,-,TRBV5-1,CASSPLGADTDTQYF
TRBJ2-1,TRBD1,-,TRBV29-1,CSVGQGDNEQFF
TRBJ2-5,TRBD2,-,TRBV10-3,CAISDERGLRETQYF
TRBJ1-1,-,-,TRBV6-5,CASSNPGTEAFF
TRBJ2-7,TRBD2,once,TRBV29-1,CSVRTSGSYEQYF
TRBJ2-1,-,-,TRBV10-2,CASSESNSGEQFF
TRBJ2-7,-,-,TRBV6-6,CASSYGRGAYEQYF
TRBJ1-5,TRBD1,-,TRBV5-1,CASSEQGAGQPQHF
TRBJ2-5,-,-,TRBV5-1,CASSLLLTGSNNQETQYF
TRBJ1-2,-,-,TRBV7-2,CASSLGGRRTDGYTF
TRBJ1-5,TRBD1,-,TRBV6-6,CASSYPGTGRTQHF
TRBJ2-7,TRBD2,-,TRBV10-2,CASTIAGGFEQYF
TRBJ2-5,-,-,TRBV7-9,CASSLAGVRETQYF
TRBJ2-1,TRBD1,-,TRBV7-9,CASSTHRGSFDEQFF
TRBJ2-6,-,-,TRBV5-5,CASSLRFQTSGANVLTF
TRBJ2-6,-,-,TRBV19,CASTTGANVLTF
TRBJ1-2,-,-,TRBV5-1,CASSPDSYGYTF